Reported below is one T cell receptor (beta chain). The antigen remains undetermined. The table came from immunoSEQ multiplex PCR; TCRdb's copy has only in-frame clones and leaves some out. Of 84,000 or so clones in the sample, 70% to 90% are singletons; the top ten hold approximately 1.6%. The data belong to a study of T cell responses to AZD1222 COVID-19 vaccine. The germline CDR1 and CDR2 sequences are SGHNT and YENEEA. V lost 5 bases to trimming and J lost 1 base, with 14 bases between them. This CDR3 is built from 15 residues. Regarding the study as a whole: Females made up more of the donors, who were largely white British, and clonal diversity may have come out too low. Baseline seropositivity occurred in only 5 to 7 AZD1222 recipients. Mapped onto spike, vaccine-associated CD4 TCRs spanned it and were dominant at 160-218 and 743-854.

The rearrangement uses TRBV11-3 and TRBJ1-1; D is possibly TRBD1 (5 bases). The receptor was isolated from an adult in good health. This material consisted of peripheral blood, taken on day 0 of AZD1222 vaccination. The CDR3: CASSPGSDKNTEAFF. The CDR3 DNA follows: TGTGCCAGCAGCCCAGGTTCGGACAAGAACACTGAAGCTTTCTTT.